This TCR beta chain came from a study of shared clonotypes between healthy human individuals. The CDR3 runs to 16 residues. V was clipped by 4 bases and J by 0 bases; unmatched bases: 5. Germline V gives CDR1 SGHAT, CDR2 FQNNGV. Deep was the level used in running the assay. The protocol was immunoSEQ multiplex PCR, while the TCRdb copy is restricted to in-frame clones and leaves out a portion. The sample lists some 1 million clones; around 74% were seen once. The CD4+ fraction was divided into a CD45RA+ naive subset and a CD45RA-negative memory subset. Whole-study results and caveats: Clonotypes shared by all four donors outscored non-shared clonotypes in generation probability.

Remarks on this clone: Its antigen is unidentified.

Sequenced: memory CD4+ T cells sorted from blood. Subset of the sample: CD45RA-negative fraction. This rearrangement joins TRBV11-2 to TRBJ1-3; 8 bases are a match to TRBD1. The sequence was collected from a man younger than 35 in good health. CDR3: CASSSGGLSSGNTIYF. CDR3 coding DNA: TGTGCCAGCAGCTCAGGGGGCCTGAGCTCTGGAAACACCATATATTTT. Filled out from reference TRBV11-2 and TRBJ1-3, the complete variable domain reads EAGVAQSPRYKIIEKRQSVAFWCNPISGHATLYWYQQILGQGPKLLIQFQNNGVVDDSQLPKDRFSAERLKGVDSTLKIQPAKLEDSAVYLCASSSGGLSSGNTIYFGEGSWLTVV.